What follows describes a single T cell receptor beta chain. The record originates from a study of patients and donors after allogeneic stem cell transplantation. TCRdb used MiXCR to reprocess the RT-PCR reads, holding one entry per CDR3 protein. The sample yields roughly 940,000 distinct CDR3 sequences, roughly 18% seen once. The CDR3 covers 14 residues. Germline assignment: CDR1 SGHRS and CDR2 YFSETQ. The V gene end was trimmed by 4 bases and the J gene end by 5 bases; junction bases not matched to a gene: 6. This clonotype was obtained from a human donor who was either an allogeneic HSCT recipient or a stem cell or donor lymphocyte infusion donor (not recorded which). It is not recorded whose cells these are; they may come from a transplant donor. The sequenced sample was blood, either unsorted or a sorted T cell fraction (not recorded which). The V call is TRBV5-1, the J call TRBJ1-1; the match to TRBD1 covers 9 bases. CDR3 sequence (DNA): TGCGCCAGCAGCATGGACAGGGGTGAGACTGAAGCTTTCTTT. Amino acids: CASSMDRGETEAFF. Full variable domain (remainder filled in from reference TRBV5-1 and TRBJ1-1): KAGVTQTPRYLIKTRGQQVTLSCSPISGHRSVSWYQQTPGQGLQFLFEYFSETQRNKGNFPGRFSGRQFSNSRSEMNVSTLELGDSALYLCASSMDRGETEAFFGQGTRLTVV.